The 32 T cell receptor beta chains in this list originate from one sample, sequenced in a study of CD8 T cells in Susac syndrome. cDNA came from about 0.5 to 1 ug RNA primed by random hexamers. TCRdb reprocessed the immunoSEQ multiplex PCR reads with MiXCR, giving one entry per CDR3 protein. The table includes tens of thousands of distinct CDR3 sequences, approximately 94% detected once. The material sequenced was CD8+ T cells from PBMCs. These receptors originate from a human donor in good health.

The CDR3 sequence is CATSARTLVFHNEQFF. CDR3 in DNA: TGTGCCACCAGCGCGCGGACACTCGTCTTCCACAATGAGCAGTTCTTC. J is TRBJ2-1 and V is TRBV15, with a weak D call TRBD1 (5 bases). The germline V gene encodes CDR1 LNHNV and CDR2 YYDKDF (reference sequence). The ends were cut back, 5 bases at V and 5 bases at J, with 19 bases in the middle. This CDR3 contains 16 residues.

V usage is TRBV29-1 and J usage is TRBJ1-1; no clear D. Germline V gene sequence: CDR1 SQVTM, CDR2 ANQGSEA. CDR3 length equals 11 residues. Between the trimmed V and J ends, which lost 7 bases and 1 base, there was a span of 7 bases. This chain's CDR3 is CSGYRNTEAFF. The CDR3 nucleotides read TGCAGCGGTTATCGGAACACTGAAGCTTTCTTT.

This clonotype was seen a single time. Here the CDR3 reads CASSFAGQFSYEQYF. The CDR3 DNA reads as TGTGCCAGCAGTTTCGCGGGACAATTCTCCTACGAGCAGTACTTC. The chain carries TRBV2 and TRBJ2-7; D possibly matches TRBD1 or TRBD2 (6 bases each). The germline V gene encodes CDR1 SNHLY and CDR2 FYNNEI. The CDR3 has 15 amino acids. V lost 5 bases and J lost 0, with 14 bases in between.

The chain combines TRBV10-3 with TRBJ1-5; 12 bases are shared with TRBD1. J lost 2 bases, V lost 3 bases, and 8 bases had no gene match. Germline CDR1 and CDR2: ENHRY and SYGVKD. The CDR3 extends over 18 amino acids. CDR3 bases: TGTGCCATCAGTGACCCGGGACAGGGGGCAGTGGGCAATCAGCCCCAGCATTTT. Translating gives CAISDPGQGAVGNQPQHF.

V usage is TRBV4-3 and J usage is TRBJ1-1, with TRBD1 matching over 8 bases. The germline V gene has CDR1 LGHNA and CDR2 YSLEER. CDR3 size: 16 residues. The V segment lost 0 bases and the J segment 4 bases; nucleotides outside the gene matches: 7. The CDR3 region has the DNA TGCGCCAGCAGCCAAGATGTAGGACAGGGAATCACTGAAGCTTTCTTT. It yields the protein CASSQDVGQGITEAFF.

This chain joins TRBV6-1 and TRBJ2-1, with a tentative D call TRBD1 (5 bases). Trimming took 6 bases from V and 9 from J, leaving 18 bases between them. The germline V gene has CDR1 MNHNS and CDR2 SASEGT. CDR3 length equals 14 residues. The DNA for the CDR3 is TGTGCCAGCAGAGGAAACAGGCGCTTGATTGAGCAGTTCTTC. Its protein product is CASRGNRRLIEQFF.

CDR3 DNA sequence: TGTGCCAGCAGTTCGGGGACAGGGCACTTTCCCTACGAGCAGTACTTC. This sequence encodes CASSSGTGHFPYEQYF. V is TRBV27 and J is TRBJ2-7; 9 positions agree with TRBD1. The CDR3 consists of 16 residues. Losses at the gene ends were 4 bases for V and 2 bases for J; bases not matched to a gene: 9. Per the germline V gene, CDR1 is MNHEY and CDR2 is SMNVEV (reference sequence).

The chain has TRBV7-8 and TRBJ2-1; 7 nucleotides align to TRBD1. V gave up 5 bases and J gave up 2 bases; unmatched junction bases: 6. CDR3 length: 15 residues. Germline CDR1 reads SGHVS; CDR2 reads FQNEAQ. CDR3 in amino acids: CASSETGAAYNEQFF. In DNA form, the CDR3 reads TGTGCCAGCAGCGAAACAGGGGCCGCCTACAATGAGCAGTTCTTC.

The chain joins TRBV5-8 to TRBJ2-5; no reliable D call. CDR3 length: 13 amino acids. Germline-derived CDR1 and CDR2 are SGHTS and YDEGEE. Trimming pared 2 bases from V and 1 base from J, leaving 6 bases between. The CDR3 coding sequence is TGTGCCAGCAGCTTAGGGATCCAAGAGACCCAGTACTTC. This encodes CASSLGIQETQYF.

This clonotype was detected once. This rearrangement joins TRBV7-8 to TRBJ2-2, with TRBD2 identical over 9 bases. This CDR3 region has 16 residues. V lost 3 bases to trimming and J lost 4 bases; unmatched junction nucleotides: 6. CDR1 SGHVS and CDR2 FQNEAQ come from the germline V gene. CDR3 residues: CASSFGLARSTGELFF. CDR3 sequence (DNA): TGTGCCAGCAGCTTCGGACTAGCGCGGAGCACCGGGGAGCTGTTTTTT.

The chain is built from TRBV12-3 or TRBV12-4 and TRBJ2-7; maybe TRBD1 (5 bases). There are 14 residues in the CDR3. Trimming cost V 5 bases and J 0 bases, with 11 bases left between them. CDR3 in amino acids: CASSPRTSSYEQYF. The CDR3 DNA reads as TGTGCCAGCAGTCCCCGGACAAGCTCCTACGAGCAGTACTTC.

The V call is TRBV27, the J call TRBJ2-7, with D hard to call. The CDR3 is 13 residues long. V shed 2 bases and J shed 1 base, with 6 bases lying between them. Germline V gene sequence: CDR1 MNHEY, CDR2 SMNVEV (reference sequence). The CDR3 DNA sequence: TGTGCCAGCAGTTTACACAAATCCTACGAGCAGTACTTC. This encodes CASSLHKSYEQYF.

V usage is TRBV4-3 and J usage is TRBJ1-2; D unresolved. This CDR3 contains 14 residues. Germline CDR1 reads LGHNA; CDR2 reads YSLEER. With 5 bases removed from V and 7 bases from J, the gap between germline ends came to 17 bases. CDR3 residues: CASSEEAHRGGYTF. The DNA of the CDR3 is TGCGCCAGCAGCGAGGAGGCACACCGGGGTGGCTACACCTTC.

This clonotype has only one observation. The rearrangement uses TRBV9 and TRBJ1-1; D may be TRBD1 (6 bases). The V gene lost 7 bases and the J gene lost 0 bases, with 16 bases spanning the gap. Germline CDR1 SGDLS, CDR2 YYNGEE. The CDR3 consists of 15 residues. CDR3 in amino acids: CASVQGRHMNTEAFF. CDR3 bases: TGTGCCAGCGTACAGGGCCGTCACATGAACACTGAAGCTTTCTTT.

The V call is TRBV12-3 or TRBV12-4, the J call TRBJ2-1; a weak D match, TRBD1 (5 bases). The CDR3 loop spans 13 amino acids. Trimming cost V 6 bases and J 5 bases, with 11 bases left between them. The CDR3 DNA reads as TGTGCCAGCAGGCAAATACAGGACAATGAGCAGTTCTTC. It encodes CASRQIQDNEQFF.

The chain carries TRBV29-1 and TRBJ2-1; no definite D call. CDR3 length: 10 residues. The germline V and J ends were trimmed by 5 bases and 9 bases, with 8 bases remaining between them. Germline CDR1 is SQVTM and CDR2 is ANQGSEA. CDR3 sequence reads: CSVIHREQFF. In nucleotides, the CDR3 is TGCAGCGTTATTCATCGTGAGCAGTTCTTC.

Here the CDR3 DNA reads TGTGCCAGCGGACAGGGTAGTTCCTACAATGAGCAGTTCTTC. Protein: CASGQGSSYNEQFF. The rearrangement uses TRBV19 and TRBJ2-1, with 8 bases identical to TRBD1. Trimming at V came to 9 bases and at J to 1 base, leaving 5 bases not matched to a gene. CDR3 length: 14 residues. Germline assignment: CDR1 LNHDA and CDR2 SQIVND (reference sequence).

V usage is TRBV20-1 and J usage is TRBJ2-5, with a weak D call TRBD2 (6 bases). Germline CDR1 DFQATT, CDR2 SNEGSKA (reference sequence). The CDR3 is 16 amino acids. V shed 0 bases and J shed 0 bases, with 14 bases lying between them. The CDR3 DNA is TGCAGTGCTAGAGATTTACGCGGAGGGGACCAAGAGACCCAGTACTTC. Translating gives CSARDLRGGDQETQYF.

V is TRBV20-1 and J is TRBJ2-1; TRBD2 aligns across 9 bases. Germline V gives CDR1 DFQATT, CDR2 SNEGSKA (reference sequence). V lost 2 bases to trimming and J lost 10 bases; unmatched junction nucleotides: 9. There are 14 residues in the CDR3. Here the CDR3 DNA reads TGCAGTGCTAGAAGCAGGGCGGGGGGGCGCGAGCAGTTCTTC. Translation: CSARSRAGGREQFF.

The chain combines TRBV6-5 with TRBJ2-3; 11 positions match TRBD2. Losses at the gene ends were 4 bases for V and 5 bases for J; bases not matched to a gene: 14. The CDR3 sequence is 18 residues long. The V gene's germline CDR1 is MNHEY and CDR2 SVGAGI. As DNA, the CDR3 is TGTGCCAGCAGTTTCACCCTTACTAGCGGGGGAGTCCGAGATACGCAGTATTTT. It encodes CASSFTLTSGGVRDTQYF.

This sequence joins TRBV19 and TRBJ2-3; 10 nucleotides match TRBD2. The germline CDR1 and CDR2 sequences are LNHDA and SQIVND (reference sequence). This CDR3 comprises 16 residues. Trimming at V came to 3 bases and at J to 4 bases, leaving 7 bases not matched to a gene. As DNA, the CDR3 is TGTGCCAGTAGTATCCCATTTGGACTAGCGGCAGATACGCAGTATTTT. It encodes CASSIPFGLAADTQYF.

This chain links TRBV7-2 with TRBJ2-3, with 12 bases fitting TRBD2. The CDR3 loop spans 18 amino acids. J gave up 2 bases and V 5 bases, and 11 bases lay outside the gene matches. The germline CDR1 and CDR2 sequences are SGHTA and FQGNSA. The CDR3 region has the DNA TGTGCCAGCAGCCACTATGCTAGCGGGGGGGCTCTCACAGATACGCAGTATTTT. Protein: CASSHYASGGALTDTQYF.

This sequence joins TRBV6-2 or TRBV6-3 and TRBJ2-1; D is undetermined. V lost 2 bases and J 2 bases, leaving 7 bases between the germline ends. Germline V gives CDR1 MNHEY, CDR2 SVGEGT. This CDR3 comprises 14 residues. The DNA of the CDR3 is TGTGCCAGCAGTTACCGAACTACCTACAATGAGCAGTTCTTC. It translates to CASSYRTTYNEQFF.

This clonotype was seen a single time. This chain uses TRBV13 with TRBJ2-7; D remains unclear. Germline assignment: CDR1 PRHDT and CDR2 FYEKMQ (reference sequence). CDR3 length: 14 residues. Trimming left V 0 bases short and J 3 bases short, with 9 bases between. The CDR3 bases are TGTGCCAGCAGCTTAGGGCCCTACCTCTACGAGCAGTACTTC. Its translation: CASSLGPYLYEQYF.

This clonotype was seen once. The gene calls are TRBV7-2 and TRBJ1-4, with 7 bases that match TRBD1. V lost 5 bases to trimming and J lost 3 bases; unmatched junction nucleotides: 3. Germline lookup yields CDR1 SGHTA and CDR2 FQGNSA. This CDR3 comprises 14 residues. The DNA for the CDR3 is TGTGCCAGCAGCCCGGGACAGCCTAATGAAAAACTGTTTTTT. It specifies CASSPGQPNEKLFF.

Here the CDR3 reads CAISESAETQYF. For the CDR3, the DNA is TGTGCCATCAGTGAGTCGGCCGAGACCCAGTACTTC. The J gene is TRBJ2-5, the V gene TRBV10-3; D gene ambiguous. Looked up from germline, CDR1 is ENHRY and CDR2 is SYGVKD. The ends were cut back, 0 bases at V and 5 bases at J, with 4 bases in the middle. The CDR3 is 12 residues long.

The V and J genes are TRBV20-1 and TRBJ2-3, with 10 bases matching TRBD2. V gave up 3 bases and J gave up 0 bases; unmatched junction bases: 3. Looked up from germline, CDR1 is DFQATT and CDR2 is SNEGSKA (reference sequence). CDR3 length: 15 residues. The CDR3 sequence: CSASSGGFSTDTQYF. The CDR3 DNA reads as TGCAGTGCTAGTAGCGGGGGGTTTAGCACAGATACGCAGTATTTT.

The chain has TRBV3-1 and TRBJ2-5; TRBD2 is a possible D gene (5 bases). The germline V and J ends were trimmed by 4 bases and 4 bases, with 13 bases remaining between them. The CDR3 has 14 amino acids. CDR1 is LGHDT, CDR2 YNNKEL, per germline (reference sequence). As DNA, the CDR3 is TGTGCCAGCAGCCCCCCATTGGCGGGAGAGACCCAGTACTTC. Translation gives CASSPPLAGETQYF.

The chain combines TRBV7-2 with TRBJ2-6; no definite D call. Trimming shortened V by 3 bases and J by 0 bases, and 9 bases separated the two germline ends. CDR1 is SGHTA and CDR2 is FQGNSA in the germline V gene. This CDR3 contains 16 residues. CDR3 DNA: TGTGCCAGCAGCTTTTACATGTCCTCTGGGGCCAACGTCCTGACTTTC. Protein: CASSFYMSSGANVLTF.

J is TRBJ2-4 and V is TRBV5-1, with D maybe TRBD2 (5 bases). The germline gives CDR1 SGHRS, CDR2 YFSETQ. The CDR3 runs to 14 residues. Trimming took 1 base from V and 1 from J, leaving 6 bases between them. The CDR3 is CASSLSGAKNIQYF. CDR3 sequence (DNA): TGCGCCAGCAGCTTGTCGGGGGCCAAAAACATTCAGTACTTC. Using reference TRBV5-1 and TRBJ2-4 for the parts outside the CDR3, the full variable domain is KAGVTQTPRYLIKTRGQQVTLSCSPISGHRSVSWYQQTPGQGLQFLFEYFSETQRNKGNFPGRFSGRQFSNSRSEMNVSTLELGDSALYLCASSLSGAKNIQYFGAGTRLSVL.

The rearrangement links TRBV20-1 to TRBJ1-1; no clear D gene. Looked up from germline, CDR1 is DFQATT and CDR2 is SNEGSKA (reference sequence). Trimming cost V 3 bases and J 1 base, with 9 bases left between them. The CDR3 covers 13 residues. CDR3 in DNA: TGCAGTGCTAGGAGTTTCGGGAACACTGAAGCTTTCTTT. Amino acid sequence: CSARSFGNTEAFF.

V is TRBV5-4 and J is TRBJ2-1; 7 nucleotides align to TRBD2. The V and J ends lost 4 bases and 4 bases, in that order; junction bases with no gene match: 5. CDR1 SGHNT and CDR2 YYREEE come from the germline V gene (reference sequence). The CDR3 consists of 14 residues. CDR3 protein: CASSPGGTYNEQFF. The DNA of the CDR3 is TGTGCCAGCAGCCCGGGGGGTACTTACAATGAGCAGTTCTTC.